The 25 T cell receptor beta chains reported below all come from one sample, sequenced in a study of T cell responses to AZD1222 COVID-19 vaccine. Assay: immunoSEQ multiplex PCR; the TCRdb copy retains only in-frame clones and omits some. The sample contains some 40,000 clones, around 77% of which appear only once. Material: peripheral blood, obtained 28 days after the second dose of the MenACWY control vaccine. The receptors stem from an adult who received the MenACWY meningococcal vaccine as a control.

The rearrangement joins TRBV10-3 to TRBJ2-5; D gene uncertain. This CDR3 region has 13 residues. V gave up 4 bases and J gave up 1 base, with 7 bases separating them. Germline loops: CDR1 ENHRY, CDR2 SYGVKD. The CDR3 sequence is CAISVGSQETQYF. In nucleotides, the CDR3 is TGTGCCATCAGTGTGGGCAGCCAAGAGACCCAGTACTTC.

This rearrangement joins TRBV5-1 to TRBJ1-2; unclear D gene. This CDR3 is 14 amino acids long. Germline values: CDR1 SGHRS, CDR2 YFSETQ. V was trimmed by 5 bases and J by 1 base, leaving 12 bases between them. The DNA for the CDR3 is TGCGCCAGCAGTATACAGAGTTTTAACTATGGCTACACCTTC. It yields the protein CASSIQSFNYGYTF. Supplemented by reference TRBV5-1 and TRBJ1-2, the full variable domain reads KAGVTQTPRYLIKTRGQQVTLSCSPISGHRSVSWYQQTPGQGLQFLFEYFSETQRNKGNFPGRFSGRQFSNSRSEMNVSTLELGDSALYLCASSIQSFNYGYTFGSGTRLTVV.

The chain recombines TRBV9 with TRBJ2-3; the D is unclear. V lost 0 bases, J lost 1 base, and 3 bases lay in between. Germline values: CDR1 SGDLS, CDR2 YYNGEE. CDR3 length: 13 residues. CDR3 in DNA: TGTGCCAGCAGCGTAGGGGGCACAGATACGCAGTATTTT. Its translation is CASSVGGTDTQYF.

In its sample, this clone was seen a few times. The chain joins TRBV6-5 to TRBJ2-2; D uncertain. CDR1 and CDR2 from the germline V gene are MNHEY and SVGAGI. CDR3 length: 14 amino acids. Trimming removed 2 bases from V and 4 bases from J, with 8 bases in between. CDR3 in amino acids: CASSYRKFTGELFF. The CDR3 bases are TGTGCCAGCAGTTACCGGAAATTCACCGGGGAGCTGTTTTTT.

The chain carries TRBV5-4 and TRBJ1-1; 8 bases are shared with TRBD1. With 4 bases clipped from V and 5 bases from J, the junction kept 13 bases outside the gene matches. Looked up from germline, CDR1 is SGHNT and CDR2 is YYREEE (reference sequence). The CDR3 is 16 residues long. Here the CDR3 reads CASSLGQGGGETEAFF. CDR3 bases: TGTGCCAGCAGCCTAGGACAGGGAGGAGGGGAGACTGAAGCTTTCTTT. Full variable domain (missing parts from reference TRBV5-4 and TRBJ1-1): ETGVTQSPTHLIKTRGQQVTLRCSSQSGHNTVSWYQQALGQGPQFIFQYYREEENGRGNFPPRFSGLQFPNYSSELNVNALELDDSALYLCASSLGQGGGETEAFFGQGTRLTVV.

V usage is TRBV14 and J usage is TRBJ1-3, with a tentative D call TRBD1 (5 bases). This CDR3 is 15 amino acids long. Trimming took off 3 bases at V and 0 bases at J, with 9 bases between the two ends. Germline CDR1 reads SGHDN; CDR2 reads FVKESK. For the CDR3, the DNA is TGTGCCAGCAGCCACAGACAGTCCTCTGGAAACACCATATATTTT. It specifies CASSHRQSSGNTIYF.

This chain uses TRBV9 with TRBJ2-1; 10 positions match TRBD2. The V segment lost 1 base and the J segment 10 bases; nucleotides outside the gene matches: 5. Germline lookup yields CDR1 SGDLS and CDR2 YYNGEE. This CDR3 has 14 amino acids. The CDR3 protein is CASSVTGTSVEQFF. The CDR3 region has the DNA TGTGCCAGCAGCGTAACCGGGACTAGCGTGGAGCAGTTCTTC. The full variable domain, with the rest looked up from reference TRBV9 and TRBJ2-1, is DSGVTQTPKHLITATGQRVTLRCSPRSGDLSVYWYQQSLDQGLQFLIQYYNGEERAKGNILERFSAQQFPDLHSELNLSSLELGDSALYFCASSVTGTSVEQFFGPGTRLTVL.

CDR3 sequence: CASSQDRRRGGYGYTF. DNA of the CDR3: TGTGCCAGCAGCCAAGATCGCCGCAGAGGGGGCTATGGCTACACCTTC. The V gene is TRBV14, the J gene TRBJ1-2; tentative D call: TRBD1 (6 bases). The CDR3 is made up of 16 amino acids. Germline CDR1 SGHDN, CDR2 FVKESK. Trimming took 0 bases from V and 4 from J, leaving 15 bases between them.

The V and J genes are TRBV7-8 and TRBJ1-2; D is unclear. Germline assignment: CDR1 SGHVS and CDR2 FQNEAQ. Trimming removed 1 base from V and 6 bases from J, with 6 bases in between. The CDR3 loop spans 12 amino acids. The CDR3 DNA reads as TGTGCCAGCAGCTTAGGAATGGATGGCTACACCTTC. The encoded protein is CASSLGMDGYTF.

The CDR3 DNA reads as TGTGCCAGCTCACCCCAGACAGGGTTGGACACTGAAGCTTTCTTT. This encodes CASSPQTGLDTEAFF. The chain couples TRBV18 to TRBJ1-1, with 7 bases lining up with TRBD1. V dropped 3 bases and J dropped 3; count of bases not matched to a gene: 7. The CDR3 is made up of 15 amino acids. Per germline, CDR1 KGHSH and CDR2 LQKENI.

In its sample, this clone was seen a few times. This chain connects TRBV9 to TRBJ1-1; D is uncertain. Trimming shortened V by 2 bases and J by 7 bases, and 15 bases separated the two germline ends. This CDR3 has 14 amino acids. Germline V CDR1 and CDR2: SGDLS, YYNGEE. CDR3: CASSVTLSMSEAFF. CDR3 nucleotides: TGTGCCAGCAGCGTGACACTCTCGATGAGTGAAGCTTTCTTT.

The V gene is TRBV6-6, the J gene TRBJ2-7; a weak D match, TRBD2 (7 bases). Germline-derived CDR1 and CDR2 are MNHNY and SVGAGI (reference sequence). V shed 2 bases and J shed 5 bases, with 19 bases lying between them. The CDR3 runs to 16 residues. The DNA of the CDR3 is TGTGCCAGCAGTTACCCGGAGGGGGGGAGGGGCGACGAGCAGTACTTC. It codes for CASSYPEGGRGDEQYF.

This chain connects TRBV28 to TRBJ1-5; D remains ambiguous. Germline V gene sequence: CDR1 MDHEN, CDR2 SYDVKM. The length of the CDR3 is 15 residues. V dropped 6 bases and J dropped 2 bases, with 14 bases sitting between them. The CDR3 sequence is CASRGLYEGNQPQHF. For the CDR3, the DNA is TGTGCCAGCAGGGGCCTCTATGAGGGCAATCAGCCCCAGCATTTT.

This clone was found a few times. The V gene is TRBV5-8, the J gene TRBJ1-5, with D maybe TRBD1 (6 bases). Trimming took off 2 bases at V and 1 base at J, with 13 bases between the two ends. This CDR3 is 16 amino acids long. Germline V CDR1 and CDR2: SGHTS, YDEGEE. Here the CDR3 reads CASSLSGTLSNQPQHF. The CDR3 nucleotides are TGTGCCAGCAGCTTATCAGGGACACTGAGCAATCAGCCCCAGCATTTT.

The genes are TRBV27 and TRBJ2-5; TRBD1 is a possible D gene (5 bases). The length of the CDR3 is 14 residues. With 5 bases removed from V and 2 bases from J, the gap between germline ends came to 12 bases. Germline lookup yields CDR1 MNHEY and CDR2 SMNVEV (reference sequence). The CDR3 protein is CASSALNRQETQYF. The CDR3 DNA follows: TGTGCCAGCAGTGCCCTGAACAGGCAAGAGACCCAGTACTTC.

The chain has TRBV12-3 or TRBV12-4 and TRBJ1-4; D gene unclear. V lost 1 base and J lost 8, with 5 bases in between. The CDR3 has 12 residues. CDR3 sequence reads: CASSLVPEKLFF. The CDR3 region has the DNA TGTGCCAGCAGTTTAGTCCCAGAAAAACTGTTTTTT.

CDR3 nucleotide sequence: TGTGCCAGCAGCCAACACGGCAATGAGCAGTTCTTC. This gives the protein CASSQHGNEQFF. The J gene is TRBJ2-1, the V gene TRBV14, with D unresolved. V lost 2 bases and J lost 6, with 5 bases in between. The CDR3 spans 12 residues. Germline V gene lookup returns CDR1 SGHDN and CDR2 FVKESK.

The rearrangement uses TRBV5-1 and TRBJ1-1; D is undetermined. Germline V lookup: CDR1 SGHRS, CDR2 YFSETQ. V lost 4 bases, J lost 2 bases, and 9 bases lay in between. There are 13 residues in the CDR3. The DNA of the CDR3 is TGCGCCAGCAGCCCCGGGTTCAACACTGAAGCTTTCTTT. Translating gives CASSPGFNTEAFF. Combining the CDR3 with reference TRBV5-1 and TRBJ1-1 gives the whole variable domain KAGVTQTPRYLIKTRGQQVTLSCSPISGHRSVSWYQQTPGQGLQFLFEYFSETQRNKGNFPGRFSGRQFSNSRSEMNVSTLELGDSALYLCASSPGFNTEAFFGQGTRLTVV.

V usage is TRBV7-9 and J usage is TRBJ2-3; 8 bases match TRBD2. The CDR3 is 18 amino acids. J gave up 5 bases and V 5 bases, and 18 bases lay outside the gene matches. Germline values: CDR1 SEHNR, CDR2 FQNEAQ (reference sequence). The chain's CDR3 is CASSPKGGGPLIGDTQYF. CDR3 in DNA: TGTGCCAGCAGCCCCAAAGGCGGGGGGCCCCTAATCGGAGATACGCAGTATTTT.

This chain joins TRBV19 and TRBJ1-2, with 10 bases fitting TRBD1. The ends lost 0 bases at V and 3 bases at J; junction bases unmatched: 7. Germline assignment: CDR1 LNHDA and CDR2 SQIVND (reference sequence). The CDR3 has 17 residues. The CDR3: CASSIDAPGQGYYGYTF. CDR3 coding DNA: TGTGCCAGTAGTATAGACGCTCCGGGACAGGGGTACTATGGCTACACCTTC.

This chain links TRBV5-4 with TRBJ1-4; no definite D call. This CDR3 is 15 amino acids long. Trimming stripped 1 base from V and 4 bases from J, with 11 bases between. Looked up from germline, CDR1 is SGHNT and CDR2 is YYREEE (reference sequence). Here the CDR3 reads CASSLFTADNEKLFF. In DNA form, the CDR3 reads TGTGCCAGCAGCTTGTTTACAGCGGATAATGAAAAACTGTTTTTT.

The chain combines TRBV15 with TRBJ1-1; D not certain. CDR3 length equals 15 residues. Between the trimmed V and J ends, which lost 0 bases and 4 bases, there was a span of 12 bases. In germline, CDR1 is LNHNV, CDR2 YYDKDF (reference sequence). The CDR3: CATSRDPGWGTEAFF. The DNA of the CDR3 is TGTGCCACCAGCAGAGATCCGGGTTGGGGCACTGAAGCTTTCTTT.

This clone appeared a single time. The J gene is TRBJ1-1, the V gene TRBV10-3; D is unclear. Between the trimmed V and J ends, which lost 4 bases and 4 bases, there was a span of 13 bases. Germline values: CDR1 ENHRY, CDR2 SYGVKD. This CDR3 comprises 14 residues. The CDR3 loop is CAISGYPKGTEAFF. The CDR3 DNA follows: TGTGCCATCAGTGGATACCCGAAGGGCACTGAAGCTTTCTTT.

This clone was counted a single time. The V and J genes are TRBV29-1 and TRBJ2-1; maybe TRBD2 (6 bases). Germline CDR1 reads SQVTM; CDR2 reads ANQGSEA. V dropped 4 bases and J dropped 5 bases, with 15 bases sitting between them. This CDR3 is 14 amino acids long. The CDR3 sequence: CSVGGVKWDNEQFF. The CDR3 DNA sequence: TGCAGCGTTGGGGGGGTAAAGTGGGACAATGAGCAGTTCTTC.

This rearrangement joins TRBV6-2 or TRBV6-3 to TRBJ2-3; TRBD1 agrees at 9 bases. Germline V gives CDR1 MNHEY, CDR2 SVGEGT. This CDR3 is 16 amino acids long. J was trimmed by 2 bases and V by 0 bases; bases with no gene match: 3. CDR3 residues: CASSYSRDRVTDTQYF. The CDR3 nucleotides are TGTGCCAGCAGTTACTCGCGGGACAGGGTCACAGATACGCAGTATTTT.